This record covers a single T cell receptor beta chain. What it recognizes is unknown. The second PCR ran about 6 to 12 cycles with a sample-barcoded 5' primer and J-beta primers. Individual samples furnished no less than 2.5 million CDR3-containing paired-end reads apiece. TCRdb redid the calling of the 5' RACE reads with MiXCR, one entry per CDR3 protein. The sample has about 670,000 distinct CDR3 sequences, 52% seen once. The CDR3 is made up of 14 amino acids. The germline V gene has CDR1 SQVTM and CDR2 ANQGSEA. V lost 2 bases and J lost 6; bases outside the gene matches: 7. This specimen comes from a study of blood T cells in healthy people across ages. The study's findings and limits: Naive and antigen-experienced cells could not be conclusively compared, given unsorted PBMCs. Diversity was higher, and naive CD4+ cells more numerous, in long-lived donors than in aged donors.

The chain links TRBV29-1 to TRBJ2-1; 7 bases agree with TRBD2. The receptor's source is an elderly woman in good health. The specimen sequenced was blood. CDR3 region: CSVEWGGKGNEQFF. The CDR3 nucleotides are TGCAGCGTTGAATGGGGGGGGAAAGGCAATGAGCAGTTCTTC.